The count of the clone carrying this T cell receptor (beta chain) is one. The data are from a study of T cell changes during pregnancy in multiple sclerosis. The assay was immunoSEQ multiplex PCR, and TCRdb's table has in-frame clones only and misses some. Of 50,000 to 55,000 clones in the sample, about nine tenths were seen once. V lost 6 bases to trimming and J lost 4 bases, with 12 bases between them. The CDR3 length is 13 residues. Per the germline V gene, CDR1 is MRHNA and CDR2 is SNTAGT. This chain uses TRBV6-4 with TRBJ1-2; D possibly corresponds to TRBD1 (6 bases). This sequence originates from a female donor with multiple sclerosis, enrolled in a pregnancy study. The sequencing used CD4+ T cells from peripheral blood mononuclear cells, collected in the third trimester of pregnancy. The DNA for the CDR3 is TGTGCCAGCAGCCGCGACAGGTCCTATGGCTACACCTTC. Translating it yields CASSRDRSYGYTF.